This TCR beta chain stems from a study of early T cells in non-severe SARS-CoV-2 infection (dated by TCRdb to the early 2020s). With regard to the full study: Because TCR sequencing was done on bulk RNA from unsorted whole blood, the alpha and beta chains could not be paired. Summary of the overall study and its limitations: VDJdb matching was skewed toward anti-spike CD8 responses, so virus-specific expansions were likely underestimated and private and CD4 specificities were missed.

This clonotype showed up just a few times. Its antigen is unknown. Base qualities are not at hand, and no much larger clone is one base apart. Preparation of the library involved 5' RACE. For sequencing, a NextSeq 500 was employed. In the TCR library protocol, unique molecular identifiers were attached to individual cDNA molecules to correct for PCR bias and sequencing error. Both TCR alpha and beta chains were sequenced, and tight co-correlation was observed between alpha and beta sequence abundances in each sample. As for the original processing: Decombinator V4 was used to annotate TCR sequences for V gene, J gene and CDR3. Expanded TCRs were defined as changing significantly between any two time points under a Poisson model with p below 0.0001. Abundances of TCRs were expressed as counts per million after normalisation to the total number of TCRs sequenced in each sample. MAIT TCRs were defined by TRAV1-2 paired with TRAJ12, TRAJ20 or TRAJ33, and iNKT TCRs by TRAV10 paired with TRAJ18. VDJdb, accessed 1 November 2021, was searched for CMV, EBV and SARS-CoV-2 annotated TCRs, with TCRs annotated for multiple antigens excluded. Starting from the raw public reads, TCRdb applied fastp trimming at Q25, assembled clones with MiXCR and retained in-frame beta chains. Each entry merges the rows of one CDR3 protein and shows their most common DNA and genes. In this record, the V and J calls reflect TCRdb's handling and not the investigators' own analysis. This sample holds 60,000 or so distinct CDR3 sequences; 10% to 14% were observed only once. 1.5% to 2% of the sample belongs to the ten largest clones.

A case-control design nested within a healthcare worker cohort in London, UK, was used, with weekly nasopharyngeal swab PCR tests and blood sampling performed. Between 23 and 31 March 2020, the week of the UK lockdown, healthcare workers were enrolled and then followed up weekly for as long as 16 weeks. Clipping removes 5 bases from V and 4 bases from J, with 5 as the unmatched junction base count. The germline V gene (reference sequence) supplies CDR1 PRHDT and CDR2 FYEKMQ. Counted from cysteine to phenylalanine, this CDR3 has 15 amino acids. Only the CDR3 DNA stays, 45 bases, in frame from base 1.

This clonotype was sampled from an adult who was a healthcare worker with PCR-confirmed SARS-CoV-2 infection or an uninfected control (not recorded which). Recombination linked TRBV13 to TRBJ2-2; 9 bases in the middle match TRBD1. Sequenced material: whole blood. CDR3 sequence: CASSARDRATGELFF. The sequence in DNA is TGTGCCAGCAGCGCCCGGGACAGGGCCACCGGGGAGCTGTTTTTT.